This T cell receptor beta chain was observed in a study of T cell responses to AZD1222 COVID-19 vaccine. Across the whole study: Samples with a second dose at about 4 or about 12 weeks were pooled together.

Remarks on this clone: The antigen is unknown.

CDR1 and CDR2 (germline): LNHDA, SQIVND (reference sequence). The CDR3 contains 16 residues. J gave up 7 bases and V 4 bases, and 7 bases lay outside the gene matches. The method was immunoSEQ multiplex PCR; TCRdb's version includes in-frame clones alone and lacks a portion of them. The sample shows fewer than 65,000 clones, about 86% of them seen only once. General observations from the study: Two AZD1222 administrations were followed by greater Spike-specific TCR breadth and depth.

This clonotype was obtained from an adult in good health. The chain joins TRBV19 to TRBJ2-1, with TRBD2 identical over 13 bases. The material sequenced was peripheral blood, taken on day 0 of AZD1222 vaccination. DNA for the CDR3: TGTGCCAGTAGTAAACTAGCGGGAGGGGGGGTAAATGAGCAGTTCTTC. Translated: CASSKLAGGGVNEQFF.